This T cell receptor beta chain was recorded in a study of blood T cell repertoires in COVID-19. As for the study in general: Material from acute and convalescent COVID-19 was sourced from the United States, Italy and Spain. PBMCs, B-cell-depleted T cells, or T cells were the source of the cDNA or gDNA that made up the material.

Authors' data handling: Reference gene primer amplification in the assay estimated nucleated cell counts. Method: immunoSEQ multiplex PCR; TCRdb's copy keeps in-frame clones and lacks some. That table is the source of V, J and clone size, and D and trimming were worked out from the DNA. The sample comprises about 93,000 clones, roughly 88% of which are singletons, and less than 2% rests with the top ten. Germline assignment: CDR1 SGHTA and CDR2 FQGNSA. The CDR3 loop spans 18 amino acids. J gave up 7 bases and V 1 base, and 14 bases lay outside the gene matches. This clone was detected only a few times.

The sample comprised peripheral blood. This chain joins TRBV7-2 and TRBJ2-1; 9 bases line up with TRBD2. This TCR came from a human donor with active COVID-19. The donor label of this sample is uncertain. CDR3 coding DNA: TGTGCCAGCAGCTTAGTGTCTTGGCGGGGGGGCCGTGTGAATGAGCAGTTCTTC. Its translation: CASSLVSWRGGRVNEQFF. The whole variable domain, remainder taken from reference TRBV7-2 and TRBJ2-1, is GAGVSQSPSNKVTEKGKDVELRCDPISGHTALYWYRQSLGQGLEFLIYFQGNSAPDKSGLPSDRFSAERTGGSVSTLTIQRTQQEDSAVYLCASSLVSWRGGRVNEQFFGPGTRLTVL.